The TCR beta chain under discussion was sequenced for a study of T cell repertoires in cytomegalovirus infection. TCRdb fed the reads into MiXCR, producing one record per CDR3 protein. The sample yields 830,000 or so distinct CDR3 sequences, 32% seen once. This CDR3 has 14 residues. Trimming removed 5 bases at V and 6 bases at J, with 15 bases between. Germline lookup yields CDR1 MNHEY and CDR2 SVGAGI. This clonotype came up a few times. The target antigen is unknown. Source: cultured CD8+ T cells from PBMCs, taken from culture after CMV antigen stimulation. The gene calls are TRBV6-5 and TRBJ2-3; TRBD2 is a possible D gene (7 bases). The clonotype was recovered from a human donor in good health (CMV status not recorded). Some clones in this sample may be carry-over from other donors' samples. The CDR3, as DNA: TGTGCCAGCAGTGGGTATAAGGGGGGGGATACGCAGTATTTT. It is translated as CASSGYKGGDTQYF.